These T cell receptor beta chains were read from a single sample in a study of cytomegalovirus exposure and HLA in healthy donors. The data were produced by immunoSEQ multiplex PCR, yet TCRdb's version contains in-frame clones alone and is incomplete. The sample lists roughly 100,000 clones, around four fifths occurring once. The material sequenced was PBMCs. Every receptor here comes from a man aged 25 to 45 in good health and CMV-seronegative. The CDR3 runs from the conserved cysteine through the conserved F or W. The D gene is left open where the match is weak. For some rows the clone size is stated as once, few or many, or as a class when expanded; others skip it.

j_gene: TRBJ2-1; abundance: once; v_gene: TRBV7-9; d_gene: .; CDR3aa: CASTPRGRDRNEQFF; CDR3nt: TGTGCCAGCACCCCTAGAGGCAGGGATAGAAATGAGCAGTTCTTC
j_gene: TRBJ1-4; abundance: .; v_gene: TRBV19; d_gene: TRBD1; CDR3aa: CASSIEGGQGRKLFF; CDR3nt: TGTGCCAGTAGTATAGAAGGGGGACAGGGGAGAAAACTGTTTTTT
j_gene: TRBJ2-7; abundance: .; v_gene: TRBV6-1; d_gene: TRBD1; CDR3aa: CASSQDGTGGYEQYF; CDR3nt: TGTGCCAGCAGTCAAGACGGGACAGGGGGCTACGAGCAGTACTTC
j_gene: TRBJ2-2; abundance: .; v_gene: TRBV13; d_gene: TRBD1; CDR3aa: CASSFGQGNTGELFF; CDR3nt: TGTGCCAGCAGTTTCGGACAGGGGAACACCGGGGAGCTGTTTTTT
j_gene: TRBJ2-1; abundance: .; v_gene: TRBV7-9; d_gene: TRBD2; CDR3aa: CASSLTSGVYNEQFF; CDR3nt: TGTGCCAGCAGCCTTACTAGCGGGGTATACAATGAGCAGTTCTTC
j_gene: TRBJ2-1; abundance: .; v_gene: TRBV4-1; d_gene: TRBD1; CDR3aa: CASSQGQGTYNEQFF; CDR3nt: TGCGCCAGCAGCCAAGGACAGGGCACCTACAATGAGCAGTTCTTC
j_gene: TRBJ1-6; abundance: few; v_gene: TRBV7-9; d_gene: .; CDR3aa: CASSLGADNSPLHF; CDR3nt: TGTGCCAGCAGCTTAGGGGCCGATAATTCACCCCTCCACTTT
j_gene: TRBJ2-7; abundance: .; v_gene: TRBV11-2; d_gene: .; CDR3aa: CASSPKIPQGDEQYF; CDR3nt: TGTGCCAGCAGCCCTAAAATCCCACAGGGAGACGAGCAGTACTTC
j_gene: TRBJ1-3; abundance: .; v_gene: TRBV29-1; d_gene: .; CDR3aa: CSVAGRLSGNTIYF; CDR3nt: TGCAGCGTTGCTGGCAGACTCTCTGGAAACACCATATATTTT
j_gene: TRBJ2-1; abundance: .; v_gene: TRBV6-5; d_gene: TRBD1; CDR3aa: CASSYSGTGVPYEQFF; CDR3nt: TGTGCCAGCAGTTACTCCGGGACAGGGGTTCCCTATGAGCAGTTCTTC
j_gene: TRBJ2-1; abundance: .; v_gene: TRBV5-1; d_gene: .; CDR3aa: CASSLGSGEQFF; CDR3nt: TGCGCCAGCAGCTTGGGTAGCGGCGAGCAGTTCTTC
j_gene: TRBJ2-3; abundance: .; v_gene: TRBV5-1; d_gene: .; CDR3aa: CASSFDRFTDTQYF; CDR3nt: TGCGCCAGCAGCTTCGACAGATTCACAGATACGCAGTATTTT
j_gene: TRBJ2-6; abundance: .; v_gene: TRBV29-1; d_gene: .; CDR3aa: CSVDVEERANVLTF; CDR3nt: TGCAGCGTTGACGTCGAGGAGAGAGCCAACGTCCTGACTTTC
j_gene: TRBJ2-1; abundance: .; v_gene: TRBV7-9; d_gene: TRBD2; CDR3aa: CASSLARAGGSYNEQFF; CDR3nt: TGTGCCAGCAGCTTAGCGCGGGCGGGGGGCTCCTACAATGAGCAGTTCTTC
j_gene: TRBJ1-4; abundance: once; v_gene: TRBV19; d_gene: TRBD1; CDR3aa: CASSTGGYEKLFF; CDR3nt: TGTGCCAGTAGTACAGGGGGTTATGAAAAACTGTTTTTT
j_gene: TRBJ2-3; abundance: .; v_gene: TRBV1; d_gene: .; CDR3aa: CTSSQDRGQGVVNCTDTQYF; CDR3nt: TGCACCAGCAGCCAAGATCGGGGACAGGGGGTCGTTAATTGCACAGATACGCAGTATTTT
j_gene: TRBJ1-5; abundance: .; v_gene: TRBV27; d_gene: .; CDR3aa: CASSARTANQPQHF; CDR3nt: TGTGCCAGCAGTGCCCGGACAGCTAATCAGCCCCAGCATTTT
j_gene: TRBJ2-3; abundance: .; v_gene: TRBV29-1; d_gene: .; CDR3aa: CSEVSDTDTQYF; CDR3nt: TGCAGCGAGGTCAGCGACACAGATACGCAGTATTTT
j_gene: TRBJ2-7; abundance: .; v_gene: TRBV28; d_gene: .; CDR3aa: CASSRDTSDEQYF; CDR3nt: TGTGCCAGCAGTAGAGACACGTCTGACGAGCAGTACTTC
j_gene: TRBJ1-5; abundance: .; v_gene: TRBV28; d_gene: TRBD1; CDR3aa: CASSLDRAHQPQHF; CDR3nt: TGTGCCAGCAGCCTGGACAGGGCCCATCAGCCCCAGCATTTT